Each of the 22 T cell receptor beta chains below was sequenced from the same sample in a study of neurological immune-mediated disorders. Each CDR3 protein gets one entry after TCRdb re-called the 5' RACE reads with MiXCR. The sample yields about 82,000 distinct CDR3 sequences, roughly 2.6% seen once. Sequencing was performed on PBMCs. The receptors stem from a woman under 40 with multiple sclerosis.

This clonotype was recorded a few times. A much larger clone lies one base from this, so it may be a read error. DNA of the CDR3: TGTGCCTGGACCACAGGAAAAACCATATATTTT. It specifies CAWTTGKTIYF. The genes are TRBV30 and TRBJ1-3; perhaps TRBD1 as D (5 bases). Germline V gives CDR1 GTSNPN, CDR2 SVGIG (reference sequence). The length of the CDR3 is 11 residues.

This clonotype was observed at least ten times. This chain joins TRBV7-9 and TRBJ2-7, with 10 bases matching TRBD1. This CDR3 has 13 residues. Trimming cost V 6 bases and J 6 bases; bases outside gene matches: 5. CDR1 is SEHNR and CDR2 is FQNEAQ in the germline V gene (reference sequence). CDR3 in DNA: TGTGCCAGCAGGGCCGGGACAGGGGTCGAGCAGTACTTC. Amino acids: CASRAGTGVEQYF.

This rearrangement joins TRBV30 to TRBJ2-2, with TRBD1 matching over 10 bases. Germline CDR1 and CDR2: GTSNPN and SVGIG (reference sequence). The CDR3 consists of 14 residues. This CDR3 is CGAGTGDRTGELFF. DNA for the CDR3: TGTGGCGCTGGGACAGGGGATCGTACCGGGGAGCTGTTTTTT.

This clonotype was detected many times. This chain connects TRBV7-9 to TRBJ1-2; 7 bases match TRBD1. This CDR3 contains 15 residues. Per the germline V gene, CDR1 is SEHNR and CDR2 is FQNEAQ (reference sequence). J lost 7 bases, V lost 0 bases, and 8 bases had no gene match. This chain's CDR3 is CASSLADRAISGYTF. The DNA for the CDR3 is TGTGCCAGCAGCTTAGCAGACAGGGCCATTAGTGGCTACACCTTC.

This clonotype was observed at least ten times. The chain links TRBV24-1 to TRBJ2-1; D ambiguous. CDR3 length: 13 residues. V was shortened by 6 bases and J by 5 bases, with 10 bases between the two germline ends. Germline lookup yields CDR1 KGHDR and CDR2 SFDVKD. The CDR3 loop reads CATSWAENNEQFF. The CDR3 nucleotides read TGTGCCACCAGTTGGGCAGAGAACAATGAGCAGTTCTTC.

This clonotype has ten or more counts. The chain joins TRBV20-1 to TRBJ1-2; the D is unclear. Trimming cost V 0 bases and J 3 bases, with 14 bases left between them. The germline V gene has CDR1 DFQATT and CDR2 SNEGSKA (reference sequence). This CDR3 comprises 15 residues. The CDR3 sequence is CSARDRSRQYYGYTF. For the CDR3, the DNA is TGCAGTGCTAGAGATAGGTCGCGCCAATACTATGGCTACACCTTC.

This clonotype was counted at least ten times. The chain is built from TRBV10-2 and TRBJ1-5; D not resolved. The V gene's germline CDR1 is WSHSY and CDR2 SAAADI. Trimming stripped 7 bases from V and 5 bases from J, with 12 bases between. The CDR3 length is 13 residues. DNA of the CDR3: TGCGCCAGCACATCGGACCGAGATCAGCCCCAGCATTTT. Its protein product is CASTSDRDQPQHF.

This clonotype has ten or more counts. This chain uses TRBV5-1 with TRBJ2-3, with 10 nucleotides matching TRBD2. Germline V lookup: CDR1 SGHRS, CDR2 YFSETQ. The CDR3 contains 17 residues. V dropped 3 bases and J dropped 6; count of bases not matched to a gene: 13. DNA for the CDR3: TGCGCCAGCAGCTGGCCTGGTGTGTTAGCGGGAGGTGATACGCAGTATTTT. Residues: CASSWPGVLAGGDTQYF.

Ten or more counts support this clonotype. The V gene is TRBV29-1, the J gene TRBJ2-5; D is uncertain. The germline V gene encodes CDR1 SQVTM and CDR2 ANQGSEA. The CDR3 spans 12 residues. V lost 1 base, J lost 7 bases, and 10 bases lay in between. This chain's CDR3 is CSVEGLQRTQYF. The DNA for the CDR3 is TGCAGCGTTGAAGGTCTCCAGCGGACCCAGTACTTC.

This clonotype has ten or more counts. V usage is TRBV3-1 and J usage is TRBJ2-7; 11 positions agree with TRBD2. CDR3 size: 15 residues. The trim removed 4 bases at V and 5 bases at J, leaving 7 bases unmatched. Per the germline V gene, CDR1 is LGHDT and CDR2 is YNNKEL (reference sequence). The CDR3 nucleotides are TGTGCCAGCAGCCCTTTAGCGGGAGGGGTCGACGAGCAGTACTTC. It codes for CASSPLAGGVDEQYF.

This clonotype was seen many times. This sequence joins TRBV3-1 and TRBJ2-1, with 10 positions matching TRBD2. V gave up 1 base and J gave up 0 bases; unmatched junction bases: 6. From germline, CDR1 is LGHDT and CDR2 YNNKEL (reference sequence). The CDR3 totals 18 residues. CDR3 nucleotides: TGTGCCAGCAGCCAAGGGCTAGCGGGAGAGATCTCCTACAATGAGCAGTTCTTC. This sequence encodes CASSQGLAGEISYNEQFF.

This clonotype was seen a single time. The rearrangement uses TRBV10-3 and TRBJ2-3, with D perhaps TRBD2 (6 bases). V lost 0 bases and J lost 1, with 14 bases in between. The CDR3 runs 17 residues. Germline V CDR1 and CDR2: ENHRY, SYGVKD. In nucleotides, the CDR3 is TGTGCCATCAGTGAGTCGCCGGGAGTCGGGGGCACAGATACGCAGTATTTT. This codes for CAISESPGVGGTDTQYF.

This clonotype appeared many times. The chain links TRBV5-1 to TRBJ2-5, with 7 nucleotides matching TRBD2. The CDR3 runs 14 residues. Germline CDR1 reads SGHRS; CDR2 reads YFSETQ. The junction had 3 bases not matched to a gene; V was cut back by 0 bases and J by 4 bases. CDR3 nucleotides: TGCGCCAGCAGCTTGGGTATAGCGGGAGAGACCCAGTACTTC. Its translation is CASSLGIAGETQYF.

There are many counts of this clonotype. The rearrangement uses TRBV29-1 and TRBJ1-3; tentative D call: TRBD1 (5 bases). CDR3 length: 13 amino acids. V lost 6 bases to trimming and J lost 1 base, with 10 bases between them. The V gene's germline CDR1 is SQVTM and CDR2 ANQGSEA. CDR3 bases: TGCAGCGTCGCAGGGACTTCTGGAAACACCATATATTTT. Translation gives CSVAGTSGNTIYF.

Many counts were recorded for this clonotype. The CDR3 is CASSPGQGEYGYTF. In DNA, the CDR3 is TGTGCCAGCAGCCCGGGACAGGGGGAGTATGGCTACACCTTC. This chain connects TRBV3-1 to TRBJ1-2; 11 bases agree with TRBD1. Germline V gene sequence: CDR1 LGHDT, CDR2 YNNKEL (reference sequence). Trimming took 4 bases from V and 5 from J; bases not matched to a gene: 3. The CDR3 has 14 residues.

In this sample, this clonotype turned up many times. The chain is built from TRBV5-1 and TRBJ2-2; tentatively, D is TRBD1 (6 bases). V was clipped by 0 bases and J by 3 bases, with 12 bases between them. The CDR3 runs 16 residues. The germline V gene has CDR1 SGHRS and CDR2 YFSETQ. CDR3 loop: CASSLVRGSDTGELFF. In DNA, the CDR3 is TGCGCCAGCAGCTTGGTAAGGGGGTCGGACACCGGGGAGCTGTTTTTT.

There are many counts of this clonotype. The rearrangement links TRBV5-1 to TRBJ1-4, with D perhaps TRBD1 (5 bases). The CDR3 is made up of 15 amino acids. In germline, CDR1 is SGHRS, CDR2 YFSETQ. V gave up 3 bases and J gave up 8 bases, with 17 bases separating them. In DNA form, the CDR3 reads TGCGCCAGCAGCTCCCCAGGGTTAGGTGGCGAAAAACTGTTTTTT. Its protein is CASSSPGLGGEKLFF.

There are many counts of this clonotype. This chain joins TRBV3-1 and TRBJ1-1; D is uncertain. Trimming shortened V by 2 bases and J by 2 bases, and 12 bases separated the two germline ends. The CDR3 has 15 residues. The V gene's germline CDR1 is LGHDT and CDR2 YNNKEL (reference sequence). In nucleotides, the CDR3 is TGTGCCAGCAGCCAAAATAGGACCTCTAACACTGAAGCTTTCTTT. Translation gives CASSQNRTSNTEAFF. The full variable domain, with the rest looked up from reference TRBV3-1 and TRBJ1-1, is DTAVSQTPKYLVTQMGNDKSIKCEQNLGHDTMYWYKQDSKKFLKIMFSYNNKELIINETVPNRFSPKSPDKAHLNLHINSLELGDSAVYFCASSQNRTSNTEAFFGQGTRLTVV.

This clonotype was detected ten times or more. The chain recombines TRBV7-8 with TRBJ2-7; 8 bases align to TRBD1. This CDR3 spans 14 amino acids. V shed 0 bases and J 4 bases; nucleotides not matched to a gene: 2. Per germline, CDR1 SGHVS and CDR2 FQNEAQ. The CDR3 loop is CASSLAQGVYEQYF. The CDR3 coding sequence is TGTGCCAGCAGCTTAGCACAGGGGGTATACGAGCAGTACTTC.

This clonotype was picked up many times. V usage is TRBV12-3 or TRBV12-4 and J usage is TRBJ1-3, with unresolved D. V was pared by 5 bases and J by 0 bases, with 8 bases between. CDR3 length: 14 amino acids. The CDR3 bases are TGTGCCAGCAGTAAGCTGGACTCTGGAAACACCATATATTTT. It translates to CASSKLDSGNTIYF.

This clonotype appeared many times. The genes are TRBV20-1 and TRBJ2-1, with D maybe TRBD1 (6 bases). Trimming cost V 4 bases and J 10 bases, with 14 bases left between them. The CDR3 consists of 12 residues. Germline CDR1 and CDR2: DFQATT and SNEGSKA (reference sequence). The CDR3 nucleotides read TGCAGTGCTATTCCAGCAGGGGAAGAGCAGTTCTTC. This sequence encodes CSAIPAGEEQFF.

This clonotype showed up many times. The chain joins TRBV27 to TRBJ1-1, with D tentatively TRBD1 (6 bases). This CDR3 has 15 residues. CDR1 MNHEY and CDR2 SMNVEV come from the germline V gene (reference sequence). The V end lost 1 base, the J end lost 2 bases, and 11 bases lay between the germline ends. The CDR3 is CASSLFGGPNTEAFF. DNA of the CDR3: TGTGCCAGCAGTTTATTTGGGGGCCCCAACACTGAAGCTTTCTTT.